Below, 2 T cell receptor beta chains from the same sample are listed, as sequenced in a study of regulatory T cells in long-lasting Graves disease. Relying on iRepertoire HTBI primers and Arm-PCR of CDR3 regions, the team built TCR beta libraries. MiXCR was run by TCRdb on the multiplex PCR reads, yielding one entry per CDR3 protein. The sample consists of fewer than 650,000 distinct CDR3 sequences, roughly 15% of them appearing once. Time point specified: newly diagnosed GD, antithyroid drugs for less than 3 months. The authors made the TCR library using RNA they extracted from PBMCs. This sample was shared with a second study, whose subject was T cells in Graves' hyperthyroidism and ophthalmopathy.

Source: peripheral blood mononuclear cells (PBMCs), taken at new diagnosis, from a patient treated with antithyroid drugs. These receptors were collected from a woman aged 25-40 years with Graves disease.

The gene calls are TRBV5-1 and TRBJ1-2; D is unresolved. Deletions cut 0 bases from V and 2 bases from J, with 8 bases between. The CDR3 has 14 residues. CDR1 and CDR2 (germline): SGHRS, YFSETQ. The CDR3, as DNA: TGCGCCAGCAGCTTGGGTATTTTCAACTATGGCTACACCTTC. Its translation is CASSLGIFNYGYTF.

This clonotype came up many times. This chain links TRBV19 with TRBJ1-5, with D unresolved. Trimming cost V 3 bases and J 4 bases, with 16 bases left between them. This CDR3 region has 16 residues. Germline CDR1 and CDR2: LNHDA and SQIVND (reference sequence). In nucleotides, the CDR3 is TGTGCCAGTAGTATCCGACGGGGATCCTCAAATCAGCCCCAGCATTTT. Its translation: CASSIRRGSSNQPQHF.